A single sample gave rise to the 5 T cell receptor beta chains below, sequenced in a study of identical twins. TCRdb used MiXCR to reprocess the 5' RACE reads, holding one entry per CDR3 protein. The top ten hold 1.5% to 2% of the sample, which has about 700,000 distinct CDR3 sequences, 6.1% seen once. The sequencing input was naive T cells sorted from blood. The receptors were sampled from a man aged 18 to 29 in good health.

Many counts were recorded for this clonotype. An end of the junction differs from the germline gene, which may be a read error. The genes are TRBV20-1 and TRBJ2-1; 10 bases are shared with TRBD2. The CDR3 loop spans 13 amino acids. CDR1 and CDR2 (germline): DFQATT, SNEGSKA (reference sequence). CDR3 in amino acids: CSARDRASGSVVF. The CDR3 coding sequence is TGCAGTGCTAGAGATCGGGCTAGCGGGAGTGTAGTCTTC.

The chain employs TRBV20-1 and TRBJ2-5; 11 positions agree with TRBD2. CDR3 length: 16 residues. Germline CDR1 reads DFQATT; CDR2 reads SNEGSKA (reference sequence). Trimming cost V 4 bases and J 1 base; bases outside gene matches: 8. CDR3 in DNA: TGCAGTGCTACCCAGGGACTAGCGGCAAGCCAAGAGACCCAGTACTTC. It specifies CSATQGLAASQETQYF.

This clonotype was found a few times. J is TRBJ2-1 and V is TRBV7-3; 11 bases align to TRBD2. The CDR3 length is 14 residues. V shed 5 bases and J 7 bases; nucleotides not matched to a gene: 4. From germline, CDR1 is SGHTA and CDR2 FQGTGA. In DNA form, the CDR3 reads TGTGCCAGCAGCGCCCTAGCGGGGGGAAATGAGCAGTTCTTC. Encoded protein: CASSALAGGNEQFF.

This clonotype has just a few counts. The chain carries TRBV6-2 or TRBV6-3 and TRBJ2-5, with a weak D call TRBD2 (6 bases). The CDR3 runs 15 residues. CDR1 is MNHEY, CDR2 SVGEGT, per germline. Deletions cut 5 bases from V and 0 bases from J, with 13 bases between. CDR3 coding DNA: TGTGCCAGCAGTCCTGGCGGGATTAACCAAGAGACCCAGTACTTC. Protein: CASSPGGINQETQYF.

This clonotype was observed a handful of times. The V and J genes are TRBV9 and TRBJ2-3, with D possibly matching TRBD1 (5 bases). The CDR3 runs 15 residues. Germline V gives CDR1 SGDLS, CDR2 YYNGEE. Trimming left V 0 bases short and J 3 bases short, with 11 bases between. CDR3 sequence: CASSVEPGPTDTQYF. The CDR3 DNA reads as TGTGCCAGCAGCGTAGAACCAGGGCCTACAGATACGCAGTATTTT.